The clone carrying this T cell receptor beta chain has only one observation. A junction boundary mismatches the germline segment, possibly from a read error. Reverse transcription of extracted RNA yielded cDNA, which provided the sequencing template. The assay was immunoSEQ multiplex PCR, and TCRdb's table has in-frame clones only and misses some. The sample contains around 100,000 clones, around 60% of which appear only once. This sample stems from a study of CD8+ T cells in alopecia areata. Germline loops: CDR1 MDHEN, CDR2 SYDVKM. This CDR3 contains 12 residues. The rearrangement links TRBV28 to TRBJ1-6, with a possible D match to TRBD1 (5 bases). The sequenced sample consisted of CD4+ T cells sorted from blood. This receptor was obtained from a human donor in good health. CDR3 bases: TGTGCCAGCAGTTCGTTCCCGGGACGTACGAACTTT. It encodes CASSSFPGRTNF.